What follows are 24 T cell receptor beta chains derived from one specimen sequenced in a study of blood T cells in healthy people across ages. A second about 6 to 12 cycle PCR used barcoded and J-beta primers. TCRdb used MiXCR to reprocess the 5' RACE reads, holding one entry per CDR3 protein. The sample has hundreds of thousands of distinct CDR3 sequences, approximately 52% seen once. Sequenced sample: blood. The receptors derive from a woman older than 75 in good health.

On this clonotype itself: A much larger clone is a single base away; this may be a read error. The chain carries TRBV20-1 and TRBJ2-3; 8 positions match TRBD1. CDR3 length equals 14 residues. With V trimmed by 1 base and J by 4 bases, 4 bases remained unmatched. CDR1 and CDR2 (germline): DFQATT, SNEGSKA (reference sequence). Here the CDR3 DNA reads TGCAGTGCTAGAGGGACAGGGACCGCAGATACGCAGTATTTT. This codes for CSARGTGTADTQYF.

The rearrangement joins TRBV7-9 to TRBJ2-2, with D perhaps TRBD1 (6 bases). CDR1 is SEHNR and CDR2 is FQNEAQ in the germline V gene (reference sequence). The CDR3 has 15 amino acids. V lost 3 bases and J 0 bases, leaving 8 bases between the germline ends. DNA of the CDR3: TGTGCCAGCAGCTTCAGGGGCCCGAACACCGGGGAGCTGTTTTTT. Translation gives CASSFRGPNTGELFF.

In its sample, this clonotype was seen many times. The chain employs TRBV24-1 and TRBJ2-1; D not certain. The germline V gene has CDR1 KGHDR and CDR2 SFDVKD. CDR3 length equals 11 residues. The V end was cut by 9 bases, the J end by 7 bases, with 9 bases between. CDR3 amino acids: CATLFGNEQFF. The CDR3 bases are TGTGCCACCCTGTTTGGGAATGAGCAGTTCTTC.

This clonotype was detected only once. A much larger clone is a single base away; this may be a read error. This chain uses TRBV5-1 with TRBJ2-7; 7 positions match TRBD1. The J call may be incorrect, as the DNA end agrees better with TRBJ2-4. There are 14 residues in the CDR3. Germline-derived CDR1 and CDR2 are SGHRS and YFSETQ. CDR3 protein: CASTKSPQGDIQYF. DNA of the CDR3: TGCGCCAGCACAAAGAGCCCCCAGGGGGACATTCAGTACTTC.

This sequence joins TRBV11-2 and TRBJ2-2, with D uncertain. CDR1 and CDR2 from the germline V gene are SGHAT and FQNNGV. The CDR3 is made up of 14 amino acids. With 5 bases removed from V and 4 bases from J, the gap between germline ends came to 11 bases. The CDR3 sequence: CASSPLGPTGELFF. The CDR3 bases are TGTGCCAGCAGCCCCCTAGGTCCCACCGGGGAGCTGTTTTTT.

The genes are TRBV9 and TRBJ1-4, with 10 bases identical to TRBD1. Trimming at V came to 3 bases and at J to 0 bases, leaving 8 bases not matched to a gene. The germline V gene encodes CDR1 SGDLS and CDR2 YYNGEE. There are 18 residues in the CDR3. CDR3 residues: CASSARDRGLATNEKLFF. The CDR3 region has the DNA TGTGCCAGCAGCGCCCGGGACAGGGGTCTTGCAACTAATGAAAAACTGTTTTTT. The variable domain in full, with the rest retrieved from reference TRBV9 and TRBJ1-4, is DSGVTQTPKHLITATGQRVTLRCSPRSGDLSVYWYQQSLDQGLQFLIQYYNGEERAKGNILERFSAQQFPDLHSELNLSSLELGDSALYFCASSARDRGLATNEKLFFGSGTQLSVL.

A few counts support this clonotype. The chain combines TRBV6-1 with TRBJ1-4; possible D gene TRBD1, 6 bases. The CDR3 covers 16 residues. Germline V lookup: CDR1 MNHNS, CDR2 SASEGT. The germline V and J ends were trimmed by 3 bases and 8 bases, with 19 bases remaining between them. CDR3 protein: CASSEGAEGEREKLFF. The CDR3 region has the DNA TGTGCCAGCAGTGAGGGGGCAGAAGGCGAAAGAGAAAAACTGTTTTTT.

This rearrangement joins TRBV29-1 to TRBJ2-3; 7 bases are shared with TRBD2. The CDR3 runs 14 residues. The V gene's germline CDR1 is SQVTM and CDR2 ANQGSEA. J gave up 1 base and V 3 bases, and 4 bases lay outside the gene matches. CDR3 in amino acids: CSVDTGGRTDTQYF. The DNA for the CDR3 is TGCAGCGTTGATACGGGGGGTCGCACAGATACGCAGTATTTT.

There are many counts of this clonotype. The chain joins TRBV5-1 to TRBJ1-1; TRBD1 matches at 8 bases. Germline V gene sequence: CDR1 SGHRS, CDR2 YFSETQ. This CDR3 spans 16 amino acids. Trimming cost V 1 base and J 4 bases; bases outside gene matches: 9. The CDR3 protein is CASSLRPQGAGTEAFF. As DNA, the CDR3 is TGCGCCAGCAGCTTGCGTCCTCAGGGGGCCGGCACTGAAGCTTTCTTT.

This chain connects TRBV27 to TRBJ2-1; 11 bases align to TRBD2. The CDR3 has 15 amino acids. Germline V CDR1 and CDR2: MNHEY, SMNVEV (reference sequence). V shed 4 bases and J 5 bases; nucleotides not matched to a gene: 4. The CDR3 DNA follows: TGTGCCAGCAGTTACGGGACTAGCGGTAACAATGAGCAGTTCTTC. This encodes CASSYGTSGNNEQFF.

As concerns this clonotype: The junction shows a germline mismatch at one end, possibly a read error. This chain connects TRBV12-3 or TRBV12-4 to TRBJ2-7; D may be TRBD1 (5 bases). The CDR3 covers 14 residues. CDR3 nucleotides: TGTGTCAGCAGTTCTAGACAGACTGTTAATGTGCAGTACTTC. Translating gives CVSSSRQTVNVQYF.

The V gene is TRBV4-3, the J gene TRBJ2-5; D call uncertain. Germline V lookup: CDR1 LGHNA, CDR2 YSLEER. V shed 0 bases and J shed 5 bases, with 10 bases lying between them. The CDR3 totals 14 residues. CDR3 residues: CASSQDHRAETQYF. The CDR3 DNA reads TGCGCCAGCAGCCAAGATCACCGGGCCGAGACCCAGTACTTC.

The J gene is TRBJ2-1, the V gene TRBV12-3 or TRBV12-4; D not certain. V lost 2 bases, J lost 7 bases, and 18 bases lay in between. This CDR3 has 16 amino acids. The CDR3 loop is CASSLSSAPKGNEQFF. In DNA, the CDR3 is TGTGCCAGCAGTTTATCAAGCGCTCCAAAGGGAAATGAGCAGTTCTTC.

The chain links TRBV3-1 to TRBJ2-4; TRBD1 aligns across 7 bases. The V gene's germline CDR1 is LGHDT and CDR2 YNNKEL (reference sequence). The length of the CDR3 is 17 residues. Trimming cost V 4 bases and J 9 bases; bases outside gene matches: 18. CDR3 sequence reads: CASSRQGQGPERSIQYF. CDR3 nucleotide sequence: TGTGCCAGCAGCCGACAGGGCCAAGGACCCGAAAGGAGCATTCAGTACTTC.

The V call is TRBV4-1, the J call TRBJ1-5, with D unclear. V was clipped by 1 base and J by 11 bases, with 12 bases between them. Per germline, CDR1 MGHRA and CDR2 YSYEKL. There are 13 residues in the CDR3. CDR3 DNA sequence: TGCGCCAGCAGCCAAGTTGCCTATACTGCCCAGCATTTT. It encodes CASSQVAYTAQHF.

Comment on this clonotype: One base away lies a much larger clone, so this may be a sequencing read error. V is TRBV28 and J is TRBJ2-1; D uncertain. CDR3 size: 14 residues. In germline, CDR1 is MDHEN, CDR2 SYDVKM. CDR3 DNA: TGTGCCGGCAGTTACCGACGGATCCGTGATGAGCAGTTCTTC. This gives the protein CAGSYRRIRDEQFF.

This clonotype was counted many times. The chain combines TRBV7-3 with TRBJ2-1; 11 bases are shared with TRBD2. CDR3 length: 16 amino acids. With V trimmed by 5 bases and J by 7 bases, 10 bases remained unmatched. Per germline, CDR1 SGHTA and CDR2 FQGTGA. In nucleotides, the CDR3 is TGTGCCAGCAGCCGACGTAGCGGGGGGGCCGGGAATGAGCAGTTCTTC. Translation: CASSRRSGGAGNEQFF. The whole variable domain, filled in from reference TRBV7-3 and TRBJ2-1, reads GAGVSQTPSNKVTEKGKYVELRCDPISGHTALYWYRQSLGQGPEFLIYFQGTGAADDSGLPNDRFFAVRPEGSVSTLKIQRTERGDSAVYLCASSRRSGGAGNEQFFGPGTRLTVL.

DNA of the CDR3: TGTGCCAGCTCACCTGGGCACAGCGGGTCCCCCTACGAGCAGTTCTTC. Protein product: CASSPGHSGSPYEQFF. The chain joins TRBV18 to TRBJ2-1; tentatively, D is TRBD2 (6 bases). Germline assignment: CDR1 KGHSH and CDR2 LQKENI. V was trimmed by 3 bases and J by 10 bases, leaving 22 bases between them. This CDR3 is built from 16 residues. Looking up the rest from reference TRBV18 and TRBJ2-1 gives the full variable domain: NAGVMQNPRHLVRRRGQEARLRCSPMKGHSHVYWYRQLPEEGLKFMVYLQKENIIDESGMPKERFSAEFPKEGPSILRIQQVVRGDSAAYFCASSPGHSGSPYEQFFGPGTRLTVL.

The CDR3 sequence: CASSQGQGVSYEQYF. The CDR3 DNA reads as TGTGCCAGCTCACAAGGACAGGGGGTCTCCTACGAGCAGTACTTC. The rearrangement joins TRBV18 to TRBJ2-7; 10 nucleotides match TRBD1. Germline-derived CDR1 and CDR2 are KGHSH and LQKENI. The CDR3 contains 15 residues. Germline trimming cut 4 bases from V and 0 bases from J; bases unmatched to any gene: 3.

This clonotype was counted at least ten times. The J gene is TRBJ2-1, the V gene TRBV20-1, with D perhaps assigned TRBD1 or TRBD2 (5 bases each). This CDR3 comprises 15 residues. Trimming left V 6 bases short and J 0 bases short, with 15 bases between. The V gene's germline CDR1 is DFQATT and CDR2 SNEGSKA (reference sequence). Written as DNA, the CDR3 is TGCAGTGCAAGGGACGGGCGATACTCCTACAATGAGCAGTTCTTC. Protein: CSARDGRYSYNEQFF.

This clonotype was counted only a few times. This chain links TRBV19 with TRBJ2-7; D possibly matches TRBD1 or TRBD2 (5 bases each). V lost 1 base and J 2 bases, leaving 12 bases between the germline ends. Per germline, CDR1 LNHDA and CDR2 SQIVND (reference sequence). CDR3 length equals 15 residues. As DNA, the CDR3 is TGTGCCAGTAGTATAGCCGAGGGGACGACCTACGAGCAGTACTTC. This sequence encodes CASSIAEGTTYEQYF.

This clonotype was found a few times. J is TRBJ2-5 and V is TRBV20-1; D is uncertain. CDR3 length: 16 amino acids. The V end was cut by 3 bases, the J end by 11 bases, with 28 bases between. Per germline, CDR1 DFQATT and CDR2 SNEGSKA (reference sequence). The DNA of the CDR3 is TGCAGTGCTAGTGACCACAAAACCCACCCCAACAATGAGCAGTACTTC. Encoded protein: CSASDHKTHPNNEQYF.

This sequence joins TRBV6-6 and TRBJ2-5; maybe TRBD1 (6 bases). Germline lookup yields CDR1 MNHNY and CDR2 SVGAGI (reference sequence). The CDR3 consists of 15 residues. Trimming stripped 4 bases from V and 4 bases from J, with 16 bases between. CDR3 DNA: TGTGCCAGCAGTTCGAACCCGGCAGGGGCAGAGACCCAGTACTTC. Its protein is CASSSNPAGAETQYF.

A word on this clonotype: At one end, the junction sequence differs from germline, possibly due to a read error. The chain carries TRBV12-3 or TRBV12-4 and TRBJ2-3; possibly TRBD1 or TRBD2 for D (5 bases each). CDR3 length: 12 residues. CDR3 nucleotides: TGTGCCAGCTCAGGGAGCACAGATGCGCAGTATTTT. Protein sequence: CASSGSTDAQYF.